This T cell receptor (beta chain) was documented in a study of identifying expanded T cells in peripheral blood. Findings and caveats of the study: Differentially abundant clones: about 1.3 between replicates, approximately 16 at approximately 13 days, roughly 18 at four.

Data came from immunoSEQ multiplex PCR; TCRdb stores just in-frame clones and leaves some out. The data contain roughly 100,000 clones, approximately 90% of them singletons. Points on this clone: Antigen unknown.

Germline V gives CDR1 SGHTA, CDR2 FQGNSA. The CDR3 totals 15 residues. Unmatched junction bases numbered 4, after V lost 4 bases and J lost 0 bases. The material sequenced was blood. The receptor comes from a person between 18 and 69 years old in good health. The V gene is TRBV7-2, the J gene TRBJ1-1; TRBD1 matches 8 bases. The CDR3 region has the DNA TGTGCCAGCAGCTCTAGGACAGGGATGAACACTGAAGCTTTCTTT. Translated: CASSSRTGMNTEAFF. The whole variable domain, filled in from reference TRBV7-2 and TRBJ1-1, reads GAGVSQSPSNKVTEKGKDVELRCDPISGHTALYWYRQSLGQGLEFLIYFQGNSAPDKSGLPSDRFSAERTGGSVSTLTIQRTQQEDSAVYLCASSSRTGMNTEAFFGQGTRLTVV.